The T cell receptor beta chain described here comes from a study of control samples from healthy donors and cancer patients. This clone is large. The same CDR3 arises from other DNA sequences in this sample as well. Germline CDR1 reads SGHNT; CDR2 reads YYREEE (reference sequence). The CDR3 extends over 16 amino acids. Losses at the gene ends were 0 bases for V and 2 bases for J; bases not matched to a gene: 5. Using immunoSEQ multiplex PCR, the repertoire was profiled, and TCRdb retains in-frame clones only, with some absent. The sample shows approximately 26,000 clones, more than 75% of them seen only once.

The receptor was derived from a man in his 60s with colorectal cancer. V and J are TRBV5-4 and TRBJ2-3, with 8 bases fitting TRBD2. Sequencing was performed on PBMCs. This CDR3 is CASSLGAGGPTDTQYF. As DNA, the CDR3 is TGTGCCAGCAGCTTGGGGGCGGGGGGACCCACAGATACGCAGTATTTT.